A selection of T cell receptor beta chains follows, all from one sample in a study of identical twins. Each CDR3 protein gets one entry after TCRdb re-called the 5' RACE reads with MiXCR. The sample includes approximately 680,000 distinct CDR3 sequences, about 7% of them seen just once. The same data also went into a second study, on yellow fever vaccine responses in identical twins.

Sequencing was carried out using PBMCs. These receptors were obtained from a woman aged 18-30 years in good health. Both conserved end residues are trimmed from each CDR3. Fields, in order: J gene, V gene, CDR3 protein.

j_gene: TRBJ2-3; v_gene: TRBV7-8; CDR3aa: ASRTYGRGADTQY
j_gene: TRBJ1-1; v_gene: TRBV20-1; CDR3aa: SARTTRREGSAF
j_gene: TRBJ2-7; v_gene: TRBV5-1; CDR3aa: ASSFREGAGEQY
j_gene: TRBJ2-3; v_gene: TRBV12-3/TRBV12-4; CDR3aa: ASSARLAGKESDTQY
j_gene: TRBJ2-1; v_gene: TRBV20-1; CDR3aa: SASAGTSGGAAQF
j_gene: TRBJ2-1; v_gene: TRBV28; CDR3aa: ASSPTLGSGSAYNEQF
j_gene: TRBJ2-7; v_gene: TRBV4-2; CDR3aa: ASSQVGDGRATYEQY
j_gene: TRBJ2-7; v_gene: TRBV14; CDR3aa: ASSQLSGMPDYEQY
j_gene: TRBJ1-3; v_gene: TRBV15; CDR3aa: ATSRVLTSGNTIY
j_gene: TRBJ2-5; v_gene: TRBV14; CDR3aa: ASQGGESETQY
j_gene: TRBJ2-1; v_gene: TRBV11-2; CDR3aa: ASSSPTSGRGVGAYNEQF
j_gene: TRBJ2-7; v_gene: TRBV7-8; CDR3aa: ASREWTSGEQY
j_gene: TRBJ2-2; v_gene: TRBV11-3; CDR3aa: ASSFGTAAGELF
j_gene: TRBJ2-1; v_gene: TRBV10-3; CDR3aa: AIGAEGPYNEQF
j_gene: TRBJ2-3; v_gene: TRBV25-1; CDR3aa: ASSPRGGNTDTQY
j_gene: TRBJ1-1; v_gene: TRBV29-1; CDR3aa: SVSRNTEAF
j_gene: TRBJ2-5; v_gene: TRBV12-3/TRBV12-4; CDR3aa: ASSPFEETQY
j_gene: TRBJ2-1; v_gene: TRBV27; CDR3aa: ASQAGEYNEQF
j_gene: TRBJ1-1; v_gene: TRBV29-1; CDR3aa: SAGGGTEAF
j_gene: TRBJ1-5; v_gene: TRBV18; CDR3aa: ASSTDRVNQPQH
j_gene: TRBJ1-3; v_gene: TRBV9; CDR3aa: ASSVSPGRGNTIY
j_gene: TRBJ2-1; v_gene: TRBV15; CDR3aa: ATSLARQGGPLGDNEQF
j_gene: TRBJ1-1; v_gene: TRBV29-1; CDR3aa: SVVGTGKNTEAF
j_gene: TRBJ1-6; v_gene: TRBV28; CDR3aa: AIRATYNSPLH
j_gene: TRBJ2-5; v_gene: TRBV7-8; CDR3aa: ASSARRAKPQETQY
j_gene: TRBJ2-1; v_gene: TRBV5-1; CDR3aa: ASSLLGTDPLGGEQF
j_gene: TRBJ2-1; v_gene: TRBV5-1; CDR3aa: ASSPIGSTYNEQF
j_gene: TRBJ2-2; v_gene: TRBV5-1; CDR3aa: ASSPSDSNTGELF
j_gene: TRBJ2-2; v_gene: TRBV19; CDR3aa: ASSKTGGHTGELF
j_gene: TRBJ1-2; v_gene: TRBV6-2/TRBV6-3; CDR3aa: ASSSWGDYGYT
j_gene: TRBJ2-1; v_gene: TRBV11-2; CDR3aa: ASSAPGQGFNEQF